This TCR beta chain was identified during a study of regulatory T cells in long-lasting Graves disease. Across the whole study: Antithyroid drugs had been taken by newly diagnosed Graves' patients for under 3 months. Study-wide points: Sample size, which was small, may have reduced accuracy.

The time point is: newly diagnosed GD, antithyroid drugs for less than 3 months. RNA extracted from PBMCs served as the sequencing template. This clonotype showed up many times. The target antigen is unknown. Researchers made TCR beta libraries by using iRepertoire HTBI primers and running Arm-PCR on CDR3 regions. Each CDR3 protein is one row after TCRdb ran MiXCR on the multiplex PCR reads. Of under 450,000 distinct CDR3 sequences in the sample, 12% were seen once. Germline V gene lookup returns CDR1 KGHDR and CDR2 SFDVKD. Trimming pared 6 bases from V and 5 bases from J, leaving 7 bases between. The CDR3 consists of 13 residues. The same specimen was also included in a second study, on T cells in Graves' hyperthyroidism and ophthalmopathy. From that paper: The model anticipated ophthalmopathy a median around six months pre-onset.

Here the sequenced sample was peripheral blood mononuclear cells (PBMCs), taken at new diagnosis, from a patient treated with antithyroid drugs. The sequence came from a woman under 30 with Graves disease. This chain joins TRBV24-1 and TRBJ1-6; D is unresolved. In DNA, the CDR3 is TGTGCCACCAGTCAAACGAATAATTCACCCCTCCACTTT. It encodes CATSQTNNSPLHF.